The source of this T cell receptor beta chain is a study of CXCR3-negative and CXCR3-positive naive CD8 T cells. Points from the study as a whole: CXCR3-expressing naive cells carried TRB CDR3s more hydrophobic than those of CXCR3-negative naive cells. Sequencing showed both naive subsets with comparably high diversity, and memory CD8+ cells much lower.

The libraries of TRB cDNA were prepared using 5' RACE with UMI labels. TCRdb reanalyzed the 5' RACE reads, giving one entry per CDR3 protein sequence and no DNA. Here the sample table reports 120,000 to 150,000 distinct CDR3 sequences. In regard to this clonotype: No antigen is known for it.

Germline assignment: CDR1 KGHSH and CDR2 LQKENI. The CDR3 is made up of 13 amino acids. The specimen sequenced was naive CXCR3+ CD8+ T cells from blood. Subset defined: CD45RO-CCR7+CD27+CD95- naive CD8+ T cells expressing CXCR3 (TNR3+). The V and J genes are TRBV18 and TRBJ1-1. The origin of this receptor is a human donor in good health. Some clones in this sample may be carry-over from other donors' samples. The CDR3 sequence: CASSPPTNTEAFF.